This T cell receptor (beta chain) came from a study of CD8 T cells in acute hepatitis C reinfection (dated by TCRdb to about 2021). Context from the whole study: This study examined the TCRbeta repertoire of CD8+ T cells that recognize the HCV NS3-1073 epitope, both during acute infection and after viral clearance. Acute samples were obtained within 168 days of the estimated infection date from a few spontaneous resolvers and six or seven chronically infected subjects. Several spontaneous resolvers contributed paired acute and follow-up samples.

This clone is labeled large (0.1 to 1%). Within one base of it there is no much larger clone, and no base qualities were kept. In light of the paper, this sample's time point label describes: acute HCV infection, within 168 days of estimated infection date. HCV-specific TCR repertoires were characterized directly ex vivo, and the sequenced cells were not expanded in vitro beforehand. Enrolled in the Montreal Hepatitis C Cohort (HEPCO) in Canada, the donors were people who inject drugs, and these donors were followed every 3 months. A positive HCV RNA or antibody test that followed a negative test within the previous 24 weeks was the definition used for acute primary HCV infection. HCV-specific cells were stained with a PE-labeled tetramer loaded with the NS3 peptide spanning residues 1073-1081. Surface staining used CD3, CD8 and CD45RO antibodies, with an aqua fixable dye to exclude dead cells. Roughly 6 subjects who developed chronic infection, defined as HCV RNA positivity at 24 weeks, were also included in the cohort. From thawed, previously cryostored peripheral blood mononuclear cells, CD8+ T cells were purified through negative selection performed by means of the MACS CD8+ T cell Isolation Kit. Sorting of the cells was done on a BD FACSAria II cell sorter.

Genomic DNA was extracted from FACS-sorted cells, and TCRbeta chains were sequenced through the commercial immunoSEQ service. In the source study's methods: The repertoire data were analyzed using ImmunoSEQ Analyzer software v3.0 and R v3.5.1. Only productive rearrangements were analyzed, because any sequences with stop codons or out-of-frame rearrangements were filtered out. The sequencing provider supplied the metrics for Simpson diversity, Shannon entropy, CDR3 length and nucleotide addition. Clonotypes were categorized by frequency as dominant, sub-dominant, low or lowest abundance, and clonotypes below 0.1% were excluded from most analyses. Any CDR3 amino acid clonotype present in at least two subjects at a cumulative frequency of at least 0.5% was labeled public. Here the immuneACCESS table is served through TCRdb, limited to in-frame sequences with V and J called. Missing clones are a known gap in these copies; in checked studies unresolved V genes cover under half, and the rest lacks a known reason. The V and J calls and clone size were taken over from that table, and D and trimming were inferred from the DNA. For this sample the table gives about 1,300 clones, of which approximately 48% were detected only once. The leading ten clones occupy less than 8.5% of the sample.

Here is what the overall study found, with its caveats: High diversity was observed in NS3-1073 specific repertoires, and no significant differences in diversity were found between acute resolver, follow-up resolver and acute chronic samples. About 13 public clonotypes were found regardless of outcome; one public clonotype used V04-02/J02-02. It was rare for CDR3 sequences to be shared with other epitopes, and exact matching may have been limited by differing sequencing approaches. Chronically infected subjects had no follow-up repertoires because NS3-1073 specific cells were too rare to sort. Because bulk sequencing was performed on the TCRbeta chain only, alphabeta pairing of public clonotypes could not be determined.

This material consisted of HCV NS3-1073 tetramer-sorted CD8+ T cells from PBMCs, taken during acute infection. The sample's cell subset or site label, decoded: FACS-sorted NS3-1073 tetramer+ CD8+ T cells. The clonotype was recovered from a woman between 18 and 29 years old with chronic hepatitis C.

CDR3 sequence: CAISDLGDAVTQYF. The DNA sequence is TGTGCCATCAGTGATCTGGGCGACGCAGTCACGCAGTATTTT. The chain links TRBV10-3 with TRBJ2-3, with no reliable assignment of the D segment. CDR1 is given as ENHRY and CDR2 as SYGVKD, both from the germline V gene. Reading from cysteine to phenylalanine, the CDR3 counts 14 amino acids. CDR3 DNA only is kept here, 42 bases in frame from base 1. Trimming costs V 3 bases and J 9 bases, and their ends lie 16 bases apart.